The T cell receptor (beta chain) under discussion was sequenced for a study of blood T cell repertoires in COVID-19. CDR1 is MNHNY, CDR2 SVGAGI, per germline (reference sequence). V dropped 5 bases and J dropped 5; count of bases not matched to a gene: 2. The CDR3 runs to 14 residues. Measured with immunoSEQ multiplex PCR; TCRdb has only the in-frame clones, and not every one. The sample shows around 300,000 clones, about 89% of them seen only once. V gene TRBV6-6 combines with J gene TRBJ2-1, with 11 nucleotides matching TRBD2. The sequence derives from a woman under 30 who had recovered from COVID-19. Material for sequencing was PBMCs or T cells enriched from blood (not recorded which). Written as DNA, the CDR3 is TGTGCCAGCAGTACTAGCGGGAGACACAATGAGCAGTTCTTC. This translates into CASSTSGRHNEQFF.